These 3 T cell receptor beta chains originate from one sample sequenced in a study of T cell repertoires in cytomegalovirus infection. These receptors are not linked to any known antigen. In TCRdb, the reads were re-called with MiXCR into one record per CDR3 protein. The sample carries roughly 990,000 distinct CDR3 sequences, approximately 33% recorded once. This sample comprised cultured CD8+ T cells from PBMCs, obtained from culture after CMV antigen stimulation. Receptors originate from a human donor in good health (CMV status not recorded). Some clones in this sample may be carry-over from other donors' samples.

This rearrangement joins TRBV6-1 to TRBJ2-2, with D possibly matching TRBD1 (6 bases). This CDR3 comprises 17 residues. Per germline, CDR1 MNHNS and CDR2 SASEGT. Trimming removed 2 bases at V and 4 bases at J, with 17 bases between. This CDR3 reads CASSESPGHLITGELFF. CDR3 coding DNA: TGTGCCAGCAGTGAATCCCCGGGACACTTAATCACCGGGGAGCTGTTTTTT.

This clonotype was seen a handful of times. V gene TRBV5-1 combines with J gene TRBJ2-3; 13 nucleotides agree with TRBD2. The CDR3 is made up of 16 amino acids. CDR1 and CDR2 (germline): SGHRS, YFSETQ. The junction had 7 bases not matched to a gene; V was cut back by 4 bases and J by 5 bases. CDR3 region: CASSPPGTSGVDTQYF. The CDR3 DNA is TGCGCCAGCAGCCCCCCCGGGACTAGCGGGGTAGATACGCAGTATTTT.

The J gene is TRBJ1-1, the V gene TRBV10-1; 9 bases are a match to TRBD1. Germline CDR1 WNHNN, CDR2 SYGVQD (reference sequence). The CDR3 is 15 amino acids. V was pared by 3 bases and J by 1 base, with 3 bases of the junction left unmatched. The CDR3 DNA is TGCGCCAGCAGTGACCGGACAGGGGAGAACACTGAAGCTTTCTTT. Its protein product is CASSDRTGENTEAFF.